One sample yielded the 10 T cell receptor beta chains listed below, sequenced in a study of blood T cells in healthy people across ages. It was with a sample-barcoded 5' primer and a J-beta primer mix that a second PCR of roughly 7 to 11 cycles was run. TCRdb analysed the 5' RACE reads with MiXCR anew, one entry per CDR3 protein. This sample has 1.5 million or so distinct CDR3 sequences, with 40% to 50% found just once. Specimen: blood. These receptors were obtained from a woman aged 18 to 35 in good health.

In the case of this clonotype: One end of the junction varies from germline; a read error may be responsible. In DNA form, the CDR3 reads TGTGCCAGCAAGCCGCGGGCGCTCCTTGAAGAACTGTTTTTT. Residues: CASKPRALLEELFF. The chain carries TRBV27 and TRBJ1-4; D gene ambiguous. Germline lookup yields CDR1 MNHEY and CDR2 SMNVEV (reference sequence). The CDR3 is 14 amino acids.

V gene TRBV2 combines with J gene TRBJ2-5; 8 nucleotides line up with TRBD1. TRBJ2-7 matches the DNA end more closely, so the J call is doubtful. Germline V gives CDR1 SNHLY, CDR2 FYNNEI. CDR3 length: 15 residues. CDR3 nucleotides: TGTGCCAGCAGTGAGCAAGTACAGGGGGCCTACGAGCAGTACTTC. The encoded protein is CASSEQVQGAYEQYF.

The chain recombines TRBV4-1 with TRBJ1-2; D is undetermined. V was trimmed by 1 base and J by 4 bases, leaving 13 bases between them. This CDR3 is built from 15 residues. Germline CDR1 is MGHRA and CDR2 is YSYEKL. CDR3 sequence reads: CASSQVVLEAYGYTF. DNA of the CDR3: TGCGCCAGCAGCCAAGTCGTTCTGGAGGCCTATGGCTACACCTTC.

This chain links TRBV7-9 with TRBJ2-7, with 7 nucleotides matching TRBD1. The CDR3 is made up of 15 amino acids. Germline V gene lookup returns CDR1 SEHNR and CDR2 FQNEAQ (reference sequence). The J segment lost 2 bases and the V segment lost 2 bases, leaving 6 bases of the junction unmatched. CDR3 sequence (DNA): TGTGCCAGCAGCTTATTCCGGGACAGCCCCTACGAGCAGTACTTC. Translation: CASSLFRDSPYEQYF.

In this sample, this clonotype turned up many times. The V gene is TRBV10-3, the J gene TRBJ2-3; D call uncertain. This CDR3 region has 14 residues. Germline V CDR1 and CDR2: ENHRY, SYGVKD. Trimming cost V 2 bases and J 6 bases, with 12 bases left between them. The CDR3 region has the DNA TGTGCCATCAGTGAGGGCGGTGCAGCTGATACGCAGTATTTT. As protein: CAISEGGAADTQYF.

This chain uses TRBV20-1 with TRBJ2-5, with TRBD2 as a possible D gene (6 bases). Germline CDR1 is DFQATT and CDR2 is SNEGSKA (reference sequence). This CDR3 is built from 13 residues. The CDR3 sequence is CGPVGGSHNEQYF. The CDR3, as DNA: TGCGGGCCGGTAGGAGGGTCCCACAATGAGCAGTACTTC.

The chain couples TRBV12-5 to TRBJ2-2; possible D gene TRBD1, 5 bases. CDR1 and CDR2 from the germline V gene are LGHNT and FRNRAP. The CDR3 has 18 amino acids. Trimming removed 0 bases from V and 2 bases from J, with 16 bases in between. CDR3 coding DNA: TGTGCTAGTGGTTTGGTACGAGAAAAAGGGGTTAACACCGGGGAGCTGTTTTTT. This translates into CASGLVREKGVNTGELFF.

The chain joins TRBV7-8 to TRBJ2-5; 8 bases agree with TRBD2. The CDR3 has 15 amino acids. Germline trimming cut 5 bases from V and 4 bases from J; bases unmatched to any gene: 9. CDR1 SGHVS and CDR2 FQNEAQ come from the germline V gene. The CDR3 protein is CASSPDSGVGETQYF. The CDR3 nucleotides read TGTGCCAGCAGCCCCGATAGCGGGGTCGGAGAGACCCAGTACTTC.

The chain joins TRBV20-1 to TRBJ2-7; 11 bases fit TRBD2. Trimming at V came to 3 bases and at J to 7 bases, leaving 5 bases not matched to a gene. Germline CDR1 DFQATT, CDR2 SNEGSKA (reference sequence). This CDR3 contains 13 residues. The CDR3 DNA reads as TGCAGTGCTAGGGACACTAGCGGGGGAGAGCAGTACTTC. Its translation: CSARDTSGGEQYF.

There are a few counts of this clonotype. V gene TRBV10-3 combines with J gene TRBJ2-7; D is perhaps TRBD1 (6 bases). V lost 6 bases and J lost 2, with 14 bases in between. This CDR3 is 14 amino acids long. Germline V CDR1 and CDR2: ENHRY, SYGVKD. Written as DNA, the CDR3 is TGTGCCATCAGGCTACAGGGCTCCCCCTACGAGCAGTACTTC. Translating gives CAIRLQGSPYEQYF.